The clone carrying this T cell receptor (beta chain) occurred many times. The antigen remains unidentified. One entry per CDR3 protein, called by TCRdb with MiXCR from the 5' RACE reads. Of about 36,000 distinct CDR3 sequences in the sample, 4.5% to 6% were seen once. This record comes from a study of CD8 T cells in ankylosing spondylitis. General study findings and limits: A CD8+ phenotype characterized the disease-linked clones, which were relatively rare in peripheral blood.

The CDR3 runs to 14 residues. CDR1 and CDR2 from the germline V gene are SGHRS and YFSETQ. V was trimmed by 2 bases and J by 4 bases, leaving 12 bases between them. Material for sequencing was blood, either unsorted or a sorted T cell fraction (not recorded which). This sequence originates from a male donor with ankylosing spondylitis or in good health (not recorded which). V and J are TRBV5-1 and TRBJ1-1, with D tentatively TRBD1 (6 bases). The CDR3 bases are TGCGCCAGCAGCTTTAAAATAGGGGGCACTGAAGCTTTCTTT. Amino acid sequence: CASSFKIGGTEAFF.